The 10 T cell receptor beta chains reported below all come from one sample, sequenced in a study of cytomegalovirus exposure and HLA in healthy donors. The PCR made use of 60 Vbeta and 13 Jbeta primers. Only in-frame clones appear in the TCRdb table, and some are missing; sequencing was by immunoSEQ multiplex PCR. Here the sample spans over 150,000 clones, more than 75% being singletons. The sequenced material came from PBMCs. These TCRs come from a man aged 25 to 40 in good health and CMV-seropositive.

V is TRBV7-9 and J is TRBJ2-2; TRBD1 is a possible D gene (7 bases). The CDR3 consists of 16 residues. V lost 5 bases and J lost 6, with 19 bases in between. Germline V CDR1 and CDR2: SEHNR, FQNEAQ (reference sequence). The CDR3 bases are TGTGCCAGCAGCGGGTGGCGGGACAGTAGCTCCGGGGAGCTGTTTTTT. Protein sequence: CASSGWRDSSSGELFF.

The CDR3 nucleotides are TGTGCTAGTGGCCCGGGACAGGGGTCGCATAATTCACCCCTCCACTTT. Translating gives CASGPGQGSHNSPLHF. V and J are TRBV12-5 and TRBJ1-6; TRBD1 matches 10 bases. CDR3 length: 16 residues. V trimming: 6 bases; J trimming: 5 bases; junction bases outside the gene matches: 7. Germline CDR1 reads LGHNT; CDR2 reads FRNRAP.

The chain employs TRBV2 and TRBJ2-7; 9 bases agree with TRBD2. The CDR3 runs 13 residues. V trimming: 8 bases; J trimming: 4 bases; junction bases outside the gene matches: 6. Germline-derived CDR1 and CDR2 are SNHLY and FYNNEI. This chain's CDR3 is CASLSGSAYEQYF. Written as DNA, the CDR3 is TGTGCCAGCCTTAGCGGGAGCGCGTACGAGCAGTACTTC.

This clone was seen a single time. V is TRBV4-3 and J is TRBJ2-3, with no clear D. The CDR3 is 15 amino acids. CDR1 is LGHNA, CDR2 YSLEER, per germline. V was shortened by 1 base and J by 1 base, with 9 bases between the two germline ends. For the CDR3, the DNA is TGCGCCAGCAGCCAAGTAAAGCGAGGCACAGATACGCAGTATTTT. Protein sequence: CASSQVKRGTDTQYF.

Worth noting for this clone: The junction shows a germline mismatch at one end, possibly a read error. J is TRBJ1-1 and V is TRBV15; D is ambiguous. This CDR3 is 13 amino acids long. Germline V gene sequence: CDR1 LNHNV, CDR2 YYDKDF (reference sequence). CDR3 residues: CATSKSPNTEAFF. The CDR3 coding sequence is TGTGCCACCAGCAAATCCCCGAACACCGAAGCTTTCTTT.

J is TRBJ1-5 and V is TRBV9; D gene ambiguous. The V and J ends lost 2 bases and 5 bases respectively, with 8 bases between them. In germline, CDR1 is SGDLS, CDR2 YYNGEE. The CDR3 length is 13 residues. This CDR3 reads CASSVGLDQPQHF. For the CDR3, the DNA is TGTGCCAGCAGCGTGGGCCTCGATCAGCCCCAGCATTTT.

The chain employs TRBV6-6 and TRBJ2-1; D is uncertain. Germline lookup yields CDR1 MNHNY and CDR2 SVGAGI (reference sequence). V was trimmed by 6 bases and J by 4 bases, leaving 10 bases between them. The CDR3 totals 13 residues. The CDR3 spells CASSSQSYNEQFF. The CDR3 DNA reads TGTGCCAGCAGCTCACAATCTTACAATGAGCAGTTCTTC.

V usage is TRBV2 and J usage is TRBJ1-5; D not resolved. Germline CDR1 reads SNHLY; CDR2 reads FYNNEI. There are 13 residues in the CDR3. V was clipped by 2 bases and J by 5 bases, with 7 bases between them. The CDR3 sequence is CASSELVDQPQHF. The CDR3 DNA follows: TGTGCCAGCAGTGAATTAGTGGATCAGCCCCAGCATTTT.

The chain links TRBV7-9 to TRBJ2-5, with 12 bases matching TRBD1. V shed 5 bases, J shed 5 bases, and the junction held 12 bases outside the gene matches. The CDR3 is 17 amino acids. From germline, CDR1 is SEHNR and CDR2 FQNEAQ (reference sequence). Here the CDR3 DNA reads TGTGCCAGCAGCCGCCGGGACAGGGGGCTAGAGGGGGAGACCCAGTACTTC. Protein product: CASSRRDRGLEGETQYF. The whole variable domain, remainder taken from reference TRBV7-9 and TRBJ2-5, is DTGVSQNPRHKITKRGQNVTFRCDPISEHNRLYWYRQTLGQGPEFLTYFQNEAQLEKSRLLSDRFSAERPKGSFSTLEIQRTEQGDSAMYLCASSRRDRGLEGETQYFGPGTRLLVL.

CDR3 in DNA: TGTGCCAGCAGCCAGATAGGACAGATCTACTATGGCTACACCTTC. It specifies CASSQIGQIYYGYTF. The chain combines TRBV11-1 with TRBJ1-2; tentative D call: TRBD1 (6 bases). Germline V gives CDR1 SGHAT, CDR2 FQDESV (reference sequence). The CDR3 runs to 15 residues. Trimming left V 5 bases short and J 3 bases short, with 16 bases between.